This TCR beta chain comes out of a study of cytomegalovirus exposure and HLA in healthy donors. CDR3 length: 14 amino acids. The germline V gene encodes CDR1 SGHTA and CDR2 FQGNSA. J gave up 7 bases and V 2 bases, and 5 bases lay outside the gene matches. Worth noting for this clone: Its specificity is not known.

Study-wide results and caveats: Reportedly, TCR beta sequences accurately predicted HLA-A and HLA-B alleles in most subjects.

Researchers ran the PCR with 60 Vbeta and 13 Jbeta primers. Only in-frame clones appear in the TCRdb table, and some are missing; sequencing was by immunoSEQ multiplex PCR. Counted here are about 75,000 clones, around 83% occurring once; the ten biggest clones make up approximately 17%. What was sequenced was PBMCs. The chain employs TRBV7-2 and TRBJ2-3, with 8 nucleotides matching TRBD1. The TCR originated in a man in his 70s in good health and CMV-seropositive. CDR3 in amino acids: CASSLSQGANTQYF. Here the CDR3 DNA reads TGTGCCAGCAGCTTATCGCAGGGGGCGAATACGCAGTATTTT.